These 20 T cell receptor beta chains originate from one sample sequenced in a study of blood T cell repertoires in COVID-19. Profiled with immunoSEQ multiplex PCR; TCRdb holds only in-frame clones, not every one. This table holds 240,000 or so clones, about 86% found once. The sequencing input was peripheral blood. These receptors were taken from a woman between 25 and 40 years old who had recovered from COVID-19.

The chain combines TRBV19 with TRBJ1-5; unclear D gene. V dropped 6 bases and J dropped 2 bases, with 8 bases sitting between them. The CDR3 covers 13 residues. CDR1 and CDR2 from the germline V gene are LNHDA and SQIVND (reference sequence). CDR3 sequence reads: CASRRDGNQPQHF. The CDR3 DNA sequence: TGTGCCAGTAGGAGGGATGGCAATCAGCCCCAGCATTTT.

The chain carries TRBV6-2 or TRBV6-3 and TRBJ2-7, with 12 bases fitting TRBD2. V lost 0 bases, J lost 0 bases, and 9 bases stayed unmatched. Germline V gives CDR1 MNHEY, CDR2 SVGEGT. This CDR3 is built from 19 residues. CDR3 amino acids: CASSYSQTSGGLLSYEQYF. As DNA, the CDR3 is TGTGCCAGCAGTTACTCGCAGACTAGCGGGGGCCTTCTCTCCTACGAGCAGTACTTC.

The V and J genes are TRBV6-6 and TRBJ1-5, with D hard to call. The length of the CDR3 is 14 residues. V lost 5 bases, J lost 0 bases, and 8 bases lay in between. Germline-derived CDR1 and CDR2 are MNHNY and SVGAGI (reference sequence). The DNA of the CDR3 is TGTGCCAGCAGTACGGGAAATAGCAATCAGCCCCAGCATTTT. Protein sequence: CASSTGNSNQPQHF.

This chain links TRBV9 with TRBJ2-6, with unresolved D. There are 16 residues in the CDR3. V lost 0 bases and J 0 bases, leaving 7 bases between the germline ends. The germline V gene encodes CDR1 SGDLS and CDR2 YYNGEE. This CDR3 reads CASSVARNSGANVLTF. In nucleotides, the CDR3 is TGTGCCAGCAGCGTAGCGAGGAACTCTGGGGCCAACGTCCTGACTTTC. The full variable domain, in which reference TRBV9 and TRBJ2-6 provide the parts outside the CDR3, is DSGVTQTPKHLITATGQRVTLRCSPRSGDLSVYWYQQSLDQGLQFLIQYYNGEERAKGNILERFSAQQFPDLHSELNLSSLELGDSALYFCASSVARNSGANVLTFGAGSRLTVL.

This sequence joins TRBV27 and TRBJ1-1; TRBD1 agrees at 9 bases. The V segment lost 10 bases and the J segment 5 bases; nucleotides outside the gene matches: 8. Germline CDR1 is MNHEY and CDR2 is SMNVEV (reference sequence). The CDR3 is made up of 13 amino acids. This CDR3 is CATSGTGMTEAFF. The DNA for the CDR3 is TGTGCCACGTCCGGGACAGGGATGACTGAAGCTTTCTTT.

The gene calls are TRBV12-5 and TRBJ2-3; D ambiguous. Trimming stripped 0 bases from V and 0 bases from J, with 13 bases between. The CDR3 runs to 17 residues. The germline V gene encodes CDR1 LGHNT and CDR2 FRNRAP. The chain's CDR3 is CASGLVVVKHSTDTQYF. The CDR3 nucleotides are TGTGCTAGTGGTTTGGTAGTGGTAAAGCACAGCACAGATACGCAGTATTTT.

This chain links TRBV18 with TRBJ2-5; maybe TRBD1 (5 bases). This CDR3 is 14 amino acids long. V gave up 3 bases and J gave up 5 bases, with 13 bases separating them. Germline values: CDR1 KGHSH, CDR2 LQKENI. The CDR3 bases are TGTGCCAGCTCACCCATAGTGGGGCGGGAGACCCAGTACTTC. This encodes CASSPIVGRETQYF. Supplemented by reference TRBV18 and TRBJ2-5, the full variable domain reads NAGVMQNPRHLVRRRGQEARLRCSPMKGHSHVYWYRQLPEEGLKFMVYLQKENIIDESGMPKERFSAEFPKEGPSILRIQQVVRGDSAAYFCASSPIVGRETQYFGPGTRLLVL.

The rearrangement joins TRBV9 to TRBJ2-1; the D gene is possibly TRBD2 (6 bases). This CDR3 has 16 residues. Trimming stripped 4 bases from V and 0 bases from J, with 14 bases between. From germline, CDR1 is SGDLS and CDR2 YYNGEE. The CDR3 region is CASSSPSGLSYNEQFF. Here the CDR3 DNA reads TGTGCCAGCAGCTCCCCGAGCGGGCTCTCCTACAATGAGCAGTTCTTC.

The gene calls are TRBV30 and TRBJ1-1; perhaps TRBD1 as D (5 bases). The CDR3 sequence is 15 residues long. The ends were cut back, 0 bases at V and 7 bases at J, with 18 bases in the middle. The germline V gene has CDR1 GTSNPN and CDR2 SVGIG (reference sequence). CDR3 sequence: CAWSVVGAASLEAFF. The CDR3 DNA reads TGTGCCTGGAGTGTAGTAGGGGCGGCATCCCTTGAAGCTTTCTTT.

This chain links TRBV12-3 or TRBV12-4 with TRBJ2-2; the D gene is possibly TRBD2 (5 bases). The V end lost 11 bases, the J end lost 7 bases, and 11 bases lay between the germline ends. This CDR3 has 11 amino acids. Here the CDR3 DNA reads TGTGCCGTACTTCGGGGCGGGGAGCTGTTTTTT. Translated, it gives CAVLRGGELFF.

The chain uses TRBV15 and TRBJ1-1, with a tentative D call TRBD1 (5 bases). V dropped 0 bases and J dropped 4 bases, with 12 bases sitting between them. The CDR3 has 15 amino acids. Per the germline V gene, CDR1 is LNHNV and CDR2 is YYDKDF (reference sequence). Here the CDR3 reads CATSREPRASTEAFF. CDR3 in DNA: TGTGCCACCAGCAGAGAGCCCAGGGCTAGCACTGAAGCTTTCTTT.

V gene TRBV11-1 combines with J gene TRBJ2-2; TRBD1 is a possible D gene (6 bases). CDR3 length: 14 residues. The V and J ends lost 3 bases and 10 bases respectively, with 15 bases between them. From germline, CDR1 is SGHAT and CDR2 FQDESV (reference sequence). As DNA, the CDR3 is TGTGCCAGCAGCTTCAATGGACAGTTTAAGGAGCTGTTTTTT. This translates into CASSFNGQFKELFF.

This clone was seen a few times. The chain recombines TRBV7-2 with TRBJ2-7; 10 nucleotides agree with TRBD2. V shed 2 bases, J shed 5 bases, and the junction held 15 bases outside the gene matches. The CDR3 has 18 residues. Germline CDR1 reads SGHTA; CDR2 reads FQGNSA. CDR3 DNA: TGTGCCAGCAGCTTAACTCCCTCCCCTCTAGCGGGGGCCCACGAGCAGTACTTC. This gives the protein CASSLTPSPLAGAHEQYF.

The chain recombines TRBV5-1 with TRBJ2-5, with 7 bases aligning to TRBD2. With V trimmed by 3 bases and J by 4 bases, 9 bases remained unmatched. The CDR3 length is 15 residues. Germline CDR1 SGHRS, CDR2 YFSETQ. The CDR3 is CASSSGTTDAETQYF. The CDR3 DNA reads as TGCGCCAGCAGCTCCGGGACTACCGACGCAGAGACCCAGTACTTC.

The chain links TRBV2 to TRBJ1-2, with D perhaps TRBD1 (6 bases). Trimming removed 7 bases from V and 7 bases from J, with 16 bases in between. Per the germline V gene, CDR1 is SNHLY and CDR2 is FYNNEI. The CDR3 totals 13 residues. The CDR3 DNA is TGTGCCAGCACCACAGGGCGGGTCTCTGGCTACACCTTC. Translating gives CASTTGRVSGYTF.

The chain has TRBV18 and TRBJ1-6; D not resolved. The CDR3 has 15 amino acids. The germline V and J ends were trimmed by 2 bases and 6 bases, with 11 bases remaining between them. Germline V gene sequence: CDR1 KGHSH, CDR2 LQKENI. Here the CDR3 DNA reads TGTGCCAGCTCACCAGGAGGGAGCGGTAATTCACCCCTCCACTTT. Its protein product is CASSPGGSGNSPLHF.

CDR3 in amino acids: CASSPQGARGYTF. In DNA, the CDR3 is TGTGCCAGCAGCCCACAGGGGGCGAGGGGCTACACCTTC. This chain joins TRBV2 and TRBJ1-2; 9 positions match TRBD1. The CDR3 has 13 residues. With V trimmed by 6 bases and J by 8 bases, 7 bases remained unmatched. Germline V lookup: CDR1 SNHLY, CDR2 FYNNEI.

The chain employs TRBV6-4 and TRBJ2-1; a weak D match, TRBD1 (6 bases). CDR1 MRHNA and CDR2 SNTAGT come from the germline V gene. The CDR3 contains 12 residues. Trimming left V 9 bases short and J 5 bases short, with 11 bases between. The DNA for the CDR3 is TGTGCCAGACAGGGATACCACAATGAGCAGTTCTTC. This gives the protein CARQGYHNEQFF.

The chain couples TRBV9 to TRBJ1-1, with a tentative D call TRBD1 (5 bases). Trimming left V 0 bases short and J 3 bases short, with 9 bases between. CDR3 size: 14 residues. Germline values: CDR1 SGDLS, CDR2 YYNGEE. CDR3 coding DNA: TGTGCCAGCAGCGTAGCAGGGAGGGACACTGAAGCTTTCTTT. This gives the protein CASSVAGRDTEAFF. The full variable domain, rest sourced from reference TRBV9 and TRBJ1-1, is DSGVTQTPKHLITATGQRVTLRCSPRSGDLSVYWYQQSLDQGLQFLIQYYNGEERAKGNILERFSAQQFPDLHSELNLSSLELGDSALYFCASSVAGRDTEAFFGQGTRLTVV.

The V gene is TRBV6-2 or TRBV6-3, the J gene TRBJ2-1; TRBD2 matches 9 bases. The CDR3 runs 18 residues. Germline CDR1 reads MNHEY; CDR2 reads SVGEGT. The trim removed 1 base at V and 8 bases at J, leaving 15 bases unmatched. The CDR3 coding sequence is TGTGCCAGCAGTTACTTCTCCGGGCGGGGGGGCCATATGTATGAGCAGTTCTTC. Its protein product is CASSYFSGRGGHMYEQFF.